The 32 T cell receptor beta chains given below trace back to one sample, sequenced in a study of cytomegalovirus exposure and HLA in healthy donors listed by TCRdb under 2017. Preparation of the library involved the immunoSEQ multiplex PCR assay. A mixture of 60 forward primers for TCR Vbeta segments and 13 reverse primers for TCR Jbeta segments was used in the multiplex PCR. TCRdb's version of the immuneACCESS table is confined to in-frame rearrangements and falls short of the full clone set. An unresolved V gene accounts for under half of the shortfall where checked; the remainder is of unknown origin. The sample table holds about 150,000 clones, of which roughly 79% were seen once. The ten largest account for approximately 2.8% of the sample. Sequences were obtained from PBMCs. The receptors come from a man between 18 and 29 years old in good health and CMV-seronegative.

The chain couples TRBV29-1 to TRBJ2-5; a possible D gene is TRBD2 (7 bases). Germline CDR1 SQVTM, CDR2 ANQGSEA. The CDR3 runs to 13 residues. The ends were cut back, 3 bases at V and 2 bases at J, with 10 bases in the middle. The CDR3 protein is CSVDGGPQETQYF. CDR3 nucleotides: TGCAGCGTTGACGGGGGGCCACAAGAGACCCAGTACTTC.

The chain couples TRBV7-2 to TRBJ1-2; the D is unclear. There are 13 residues in the CDR3. Germline CDR1 SGHTA, CDR2 FQGNSA. Trimming removed 3 bases at V and 4 bases at J, with 9 bases between. CDR3 DNA: TGTGCCAGCAGCTTGGGCAGCTTCTATGGCTACACCTTC. Protein: CASSLGSFYGYTF.

This clone was seen a few times. The chain has TRBV5-5 and TRBJ1-5; TRBD1 is a possible D gene (6 bases). The CDR3 loop spans 14 amino acids. Germline CDR1 SGHKS, CDR2 YYEKEE (reference sequence). V was clipped by 3 bases and J by 4 bases, with 11 bases between them. CDR3 nucleotides: TGTGCCAGCAGCTGGGCGGACAGAAATCAGCCCCAGCATTTT. It translates to CASSWADRNQPQHF.

The chain recombines TRBV5-4 with TRBJ2-3; 9 nucleotides line up with TRBD1. The trim removed 4 bases at V and 2 bases at J, leaving 8 bases unmatched. CDR1 and CDR2 (germline): SGHNT, YYREEE (reference sequence). The CDR3 sequence is 16 residues long. CDR3 nucleotide sequence: TGTGCCAGCAGCGTCCCGGGACAGGGAACCACAGATACGCAGTATTTT. It encodes CASSVPGQGTTDTQYF.

The chain carries TRBV29-1 and TRBJ2-2, with D possibly TRBD1 on 7 matching bases. Trimming removed 5 bases from V and 5 bases from J, with 15 bases in between. This CDR3 is built from 14 residues. Germline values: CDR1 SQVTM, CDR2 ANQGSEA. CDR3 residues: CSVPGQGGTGELFF. The CDR3 DNA reads as TGCAGCGTTCCGGGCCAGGGGGGAACCGGGGAGCTGTTTTTT.

This clone was counted between two and nine times. The J gene is TRBJ2-1, the V gene TRBV7-2; D remains unclear. The CDR3 loop spans 12 amino acids. The V end was cut by 2 bases, the J end by 4 bases, with 3 bases between. CDR1 is SGHTA, CDR2 FQGNSA, per germline. CDR3 nucleotides: TGTGCCAGCAGCTTACTGTACAATGAGCAGTTCTTC. Translating gives CASSLLYNEQFF.

This rearrangement joins TRBV6-1 to TRBJ1-2; D remains unclear. Per germline, CDR1 MNHNS and CDR2 SASEGT. The CDR3 has 14 amino acids. The V end was cut by 2 bases, the J end by 5 bases, with 12 bases between. The CDR3 sequence: CASSEFTAAYGYTF. Written as DNA, the CDR3 is TGTGCCAGCAGTGAATTTACAGCAGCTTATGGCTACACCTTC.

This clone was counted a single time. V is TRBV5-1 and J is TRBJ2-7; D is unresolved. This CDR3 contains 13 residues. The V and J ends lost 0 bases and 6 bases respectively, with 10 bases between them. Germline loops: CDR1 SGHRS, CDR2 YFSETQ. In nucleotides, the CDR3 is TGCGCCAGCAGCTTGGTCTTTGAGTCCGAGCAGTACTTC. Protein sequence: CASSLVFESEQYF. The full variable domain, completed using reference TRBV5-1 and TRBJ2-7, is KAGVTQTPRYLIKTRGQQVTLSCSPISGHRSVSWYQQTPGQGLQFLFEYFSETQRNKGNFPGRFSGRQFSNSRSEMNVSTLELGDSALYLCASSLVFESEQYFGPGTRLTVT.

Written as DNA, the CDR3 is TGTGCCAGCAGCTTAGGACTAGCGGGGGAAGAGACCCAGTACTTC. It yields the protein CASSLGLAGEETQYF. The gene calls are TRBV7-2 and TRBJ2-5; 12 positions agree with TRBD2. CDR1 and CDR2 (germline): SGHTA, FQGNSA. The CDR3 is 15 amino acids. V shed 1 base and J 3 bases; nucleotides not matched to a gene: 0.

The chain uses TRBV6-5 and TRBJ2-3; TRBD2 might be the D (6 bases). V gave up 6 bases and J gave up 0 bases, with 10 bases separating them. Germline V gives CDR1 MNHEY, CDR2 SVGAGI. The CDR3 sequence is 14 residues long. Here the CDR3 DNA reads TGTGCCAGCAGGGGGGGTTCGAGCACAGATACGCAGTATTTT. It is translated as CASRGGSSTDTQYF.

The V gene is TRBV19, the J gene TRBJ2-7, with a tentative D call TRBD2 (6 bases). V lost 8 bases to trimming and J lost 4 bases, with 15 bases between them. The germline CDR1 and CDR2 sequences are LNHDA and SQIVND (reference sequence). This CDR3 contains 13 residues. The DNA of the CDR3 is TGTGCCAGTGCCCCGGGACTGGGTTACGAGCAGTACGTC. Its protein is CASAPGLGYEQYV.

V gene TRBV4-2 combines with J gene TRBJ2-7; possibly TRBD1 for D (6 bases). Germline lookup yields CDR1 LGHNA and CDR2 YNFKEQ. CDR3 length: 15 residues. The V gene lost 0 bases and the J gene lost 3 bases, with 12 bases spanning the gap. The CDR3 nucleotides read TGTGCCAGCAGCCAAGATCCAGGGGTTGGCTACGAGCAGTACTTC. It encodes CASSQDPGVGYEQYF.

The chain combines TRBV23-1 with TRBJ2-7; 9 bases map to TRBD1. TRBV23-1 is an ORF, and what it does is uncertain. V lost 8 bases to trimming and J lost 7 bases; unmatched junction nucleotides: 12. This CDR3 has 14 amino acids. CDR3 protein: CASLYRGRRSEQYF. In DNA form, the CDR3 reads TGCGCCAGCCTCTACAGGGGGCGGCGGAGTGAGCAGTACTTC.

Comments on this clone: The sample holds other DNA sequences that translate to the same CDR3. The gene calls are TRBV7-2 and TRBJ1-5, with a weak D call TRBD1 (5 bases). This CDR3 is 15 amino acids long. Germline lookup yields CDR1 SGHTA and CDR2 FQGNSA. Trimming stripped 2 bases from V and 1 base from J, with 9 bases between. CDR3 residues: CASSLQGPSNQPQHF. In DNA form, the CDR3 reads TGTGCCAGCAGCTTACAGGGCCCCAGCAATCAGCCCCAGCATTTT.

The chain joins TRBV25-1 to TRBJ1-1, with a possible D match to TRBD1 (5 bases). The V and J ends lost 3 bases and 1 base respectively, with 12 bases between them. Germline CDR1 and CDR2: MGHDK and SYGVNS. The CDR3 runs to 15 residues. The DNA of the CDR3 is TGTGCCAGCAGTGATTTTACCAGGGAGAACACTGAAGCTTTCTTT. Its protein product is CASSDFTRENTEAFF.

This rearrangement joins TRBV4-1 to TRBJ1-2; tentatively, D is TRBD1 (5 bases). CDR3 size: 18 residues. Per germline, CDR1 MGHRA and CDR2 YSYEKL. V lost 2 bases to trimming and J lost 8 bases, with 27 bases between them. As DNA, the CDR3 is TGCGCCAGCAGCCAACTAACCGCCGGGACTCTCCCGGGGGTGGGCTACACCTTC. Translation gives CASSQLTAGTLPGVGYTF.

The V gene is TRBV1, the J gene TRBJ1-2; TRBD1 reflects the table's D call only, with no check against the DNA. TRBV1 has pseudogene status. This CDR3 comprises 16 residues. CDR3 loop: CTSSPRQGAVRYGYTF. CDR3 sequence (DNA): TGCACCAGCAGCCCCCGACAGGGGGCTGTTAGGTATGGCTACACCTTC.

The chain combines TRBV11-2 with TRBJ2-5; TRBD1 agrees at 7 bases. J was trimmed by 7 bases and V by 1 base; bases with no gene match: 6. Looked up from germline, CDR1 is SGHAT and CDR2 is FQNNGV. This CDR3 has 14 residues. In nucleotides, the CDR3 is TGTGCCAGCAGCTTAGGAGGGGGCGTGGGGACCCAGTACTTC. Amino acids: CASSLGGGVGTQYF.

In this sample, this clone turned up once. V and J are TRBV5-4 and TRBJ2-1, with D uncertain. From germline, CDR1 is SGHNT and CDR2 YYREEE (reference sequence). This CDR3 is built from 12 residues. V lost 2 bases, J lost 3 bases, and 3 bases lay in between. The CDR3 reads CASSFYYNEQFF. The CDR3 DNA sequence: TGTGCCAGCAGCTTCTACTACAATGAGCAGTTCTTC. Using reference TRBV5-4 and TRBJ2-1 for the parts outside the CDR3, the full variable domain is ETGVTQSPTHLIKTRGQQVTLRCSSQSGHNTVSWYQQALGQGPQFIFQYYREEENGRGNFPPRFSGLQFPNYSSELNVNALELDDSALYLCASSFYYNEQFFGPGTRLTVL.

The chain links TRBV6-1 to TRBJ2-5, with 16 bases identical to TRBD2. CDR1 MNHNS and CDR2 SASEGT come from the germline V gene. Trimming cost V 1 base and J 4 bases; bases outside gene matches: 6. The CDR3 runs to 18 residues. The chain's CDR3 is CASSEGGGLAGGRETQYF. The DNA for the CDR3 is TGTGCCAGCAGTGAAGGGGGGGGACTAGCGGGGGGGCGAGAGACCCAGTACTTC.

This chain links TRBV5-1 with TRBJ1-1; 11 nucleotides match TRBD1. The CDR3 totals 17 residues. Per germline, CDR1 SGHRS and CDR2 YFSETQ. After removal of 3 bases from V and 1 base from J, the junction contained 8 bases not matched to a gene. The CDR3 loop is CASSWGQGGFRNTEAFF. The CDR3 bases are TGCGCCAGCAGCTGGGGACAGGGGGGTTTTCGGAACACTGAAGCTTTCTTT.

The chain carries TRBV6-5 and TRBJ1-1, with 7 bases lining up with TRBD1. This CDR3 region has 13 residues. In germline, CDR1 is MNHEY, CDR2 SVGAGI. The V gene end was trimmed by 0 bases and the J gene end by 10 bases; junction bases not matched to a gene: 5. Here the CDR3 reads CASSYSEGAGAFF. The CDR3 DNA sequence: TGTGCCAGCAGTTACTCAGAGGGGGCGGGAGCTTTCTTT.

V and J are TRBV28 and TRBJ2-3, with TRBD1 matching 7 bases. The CDR3 has 15 amino acids. The germline gives CDR1 MDHEN, CDR2 SYDVKM. V lost 4 bases to trimming and J lost 0 bases; unmatched junction nucleotides: 4. CDR3 in amino acids: CASSSPGQSTDTQYF. CDR3 bases: TGTGCCAGCAGTTCCCCGGGACAGAGCACAGATACGCAGTATTTT.

This clone occurred many times. This sequence joins TRBV6-1 and TRBJ2-7; D might be TRBD2 (6 bases). This CDR3 is 15 amino acids long. V lost 0 bases and J 0 bases, leaving 9 bases between the germline ends. Germline V CDR1 and CDR2: MNHNS, SASEGT. Here the CDR3 DNA reads TGTGCCAGCAGTGAAGCGCTAGCGAGCTCCTACGAGCAGTACTTC. Translated: CASSEALASSYEQYF.

The V and J genes are TRBV9 and TRBJ2-2; TRBD2 matches 7 bases. This CDR3 is built from 16 residues. The germline V gene encodes CDR1 SGDLS and CDR2 YYNGEE. J gave up 3 bases and V 4 bases, and 9 bases lay outside the gene matches. Here the CDR3 DNA reads TGTGCCAGCAGCACCGGGGGGAACCTAGACACCGGGGAGCTGTTTTTT. Amino acid sequence: CASSTGGNLDTGELFF.

This chain connects TRBV27 to TRBJ2-7, with 7 bases fitting TRBD1. The CDR3 extends over 19 amino acids. CDR1 and CDR2 (germline): MNHEY, SMNVEV (reference sequence). Unmatched junction bases numbered 19, after V lost 5 bases and J lost 0 bases. CDR3: CASSPQIPGQHFLSYEQYF. The CDR3 DNA is TGTGCCAGCAGTCCCCAGATCCCGGGACAGCACTTCCTCTCCTACGAGCAGTACTTC.

DNA for the CDR3: TGTGCCATCAGTGAGTCGGGACTAGCGAACGATGAGCAGTTCTTC. Translating it yields CAISESGLANDEQFF. The chain combines TRBV10-3 with TRBJ2-1, with 10 bases that match TRBD2. The CDR3 totals 15 residues. Trimming at V came to 0 bases and at J to 8 bases, leaving 4 bases not matched to a gene. CDR1 is ENHRY and CDR2 is SYGVKD in the germline V gene.

The V call is TRBV5-4, the J call TRBJ2-7; 11 bases fit TRBD2. Germline V gene lookup returns CDR1 SGHNT and CDR2 YYREEE (reference sequence). V gave up 4 bases and J gave up 0 bases; unmatched junction bases: 0. The CDR3 totals 14 residues. The CDR3 region is CASSTSGSSYEQYV. The CDR3 DNA sequence: TGTGCCAGCAGCACTAGCGGGAGCTCCTACGAGCAGTACGTC.

In DNA, the CDR3 is TGTGCCAGTAGTATCCAGGGATCGAACACTGAAGCTTTCTTT. Amino acid sequence: CASSIQGSNTEAFF. The J gene is TRBJ1-1, the V gene TRBV19, with D perhaps matching TRBD1 (5 bases). Deletions cut 3 bases from V and 1 base from J, with 9 bases between. The CDR3 is made up of 14 amino acids. Germline CDR1 is LNHDA and CDR2 is SQIVND (reference sequence). Looking up the rest from reference TRBV19 and TRBJ1-1 gives the full variable domain: DGGITQSPKYLFRKEGQNVTLSCEQNLNHDAMYWYRQDPGQGLRLIYYSQIVNDFQKGDIAEGYSVSREKKESFPLTVTSAQKNPTAFYLCASSIQGSNTEAFFGQGTRLTVV.

There are a few counts of this clone. The rearrangement links TRBV30 to TRBJ1-5, with a tentative D call TRBD1 (6 bases). V gave up 3 bases and J gave up 4 bases, with 13 bases separating them. The length of the CDR3 is 14 residues. The germline gives CDR1 GTSNPN, CDR2 SVGIG (reference sequence). The CDR3 DNA sequence: TGTGCCTGGAGCAGGGGCAGCTTAAATCAGCCCCAGCATTTT. This encodes CAWSRGSLNQPQHF.

The rearrangement links TRBV10-3 to TRBJ2-2; maybe TRBD1 (5 bases). Trimming took off 4 bases at V and 0 bases at J, with 6 bases between the two ends. CDR3 length: 14 residues. CDR1 and CDR2 (germline): ENHRY, SYGVKD. The chain's CDR3 is CAISGTPNTGELFF. Written as DNA, the CDR3 is TGTGCCATCAGTGGGACACCGAACACCGGGGAGCTGTTTTTT.

The J gene is TRBJ2-5, the V gene TRBV28; D may be TRBD1 (6 bases). Looked up from germline, CDR1 is MDHEN and CDR2 is SYDVKM. Trimming left V 4 bases short and J 5 bases short, with 11 bases between. The CDR3 has 13 amino acids. The CDR3 nucleotides read TGTGCCAGCAGTTCAGGGGCATGGGAGACCCAGTACTTC. Translating it yields CASSSGAWETQYF.